This TCR beta chain was captured in a study of cytomegalovirus exposure and HLA in healthy donors. Germline values: CDR1 SGHTA, CDR2 FQGTGA. The CDR3 runs to 13 residues. V dropped 1 base and J dropped 10; count of bases not matched to a gene: 6. The study ran its PCR with 60 Vbeta and 13 Jbeta primers. Sequencing was performed with immunoSEQ multiplex PCR; in TCRdb, only in-frame clones are kept and a portion is missing. The top ten hold roughly 2.5% of the sample, which has approximately 130,000 clones, roughly three fifths seen once. The rearrangement joins TRBV7-3 to TRBJ1-2; the match to TRBD1 covers 7 bases. The specimen was PBMCs. This clonotype originated in a woman aged 40 to 55 in good health and CMV-seronegative. This chain's CDR3 is CASSLIGQDDYTF. The DNA for the CDR3 is TGTGCCAGCAGCTTAATCGGACAGGATGACTACACCTTC.